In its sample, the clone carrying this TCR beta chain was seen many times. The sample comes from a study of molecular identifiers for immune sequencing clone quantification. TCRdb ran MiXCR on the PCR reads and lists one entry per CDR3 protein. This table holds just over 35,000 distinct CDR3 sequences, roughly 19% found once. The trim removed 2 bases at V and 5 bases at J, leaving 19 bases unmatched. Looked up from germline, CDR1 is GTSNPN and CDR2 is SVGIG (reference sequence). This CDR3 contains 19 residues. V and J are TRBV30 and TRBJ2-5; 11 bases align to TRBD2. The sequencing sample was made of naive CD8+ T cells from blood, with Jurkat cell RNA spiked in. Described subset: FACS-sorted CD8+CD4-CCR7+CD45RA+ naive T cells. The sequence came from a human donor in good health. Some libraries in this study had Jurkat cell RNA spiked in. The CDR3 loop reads CAWSLGGTSGSRAWETQYF. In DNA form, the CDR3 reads TGTGCCTGGAGTCTTGGGGGGACTAGCGGATCCAGAGCGTGGGAGACCCAGTACTTC.